One and the same sample provided the 21 T cell receptor beta chains below, sequenced in a study of cytomegalovirus exposure and HLA in healthy donors. Amplification used 60 Vbeta primers and 13 Jbeta primers. Here immunoSEQ multiplex PCR was the method, and the copy in TCRdb shows in-frame clones only, minus some. The sample includes around 120,000 clones, roughly two thirds of them seen just once. Sequences were obtained from PBMCs. Receptor source: a man between 25 and 39 years old in good health and CMV-seropositive.

J is TRBJ1-4 and V is TRBV28; 8 positions agree with TRBD1. This CDR3 is built from 13 residues. CDR1 is MDHEN and CDR2 is SYDVKM in the germline V gene. Trimming removed 2 bases from V and 10 bases from J; junction bases left unmatched: 3. The CDR3 region is CASSLPDRGKLFF. DNA for the CDR3: TGTGCCAGCAGTTTACCCGACAGGGGAAAACTGTTTTTT.

The chain recombines TRBV28 with TRBJ2-3, with TRBD1 as a possible D gene (6 bases). Germline values: CDR1 MDHEN, CDR2 SYDVKM. V was cut by 4 bases and J by 6 bases, with 20 bases left in between. This CDR3 has 16 residues. This chain's CDR3 is CASSSRWARGEDTQYF. The CDR3 DNA reads as TGTGCCAGCAGTTCAAGATGGGCCAGGGGCGAGGATACGCAGTATTTT.

This clone was counted only a few times. The V and J genes are TRBV27 and TRBJ1-5; no clear D gene. Trimming left V 2 bases short and J 1 base short, with 6 bases between. Germline V gene data show CDR1 as MNHEY and CDR2 as SMNVEV (reference sequence). The CDR3 extends over 14 amino acids. CDR3 amino acids: CASSLDWSNQPQHF. CDR3 nucleotide sequence: TGTGCCAGCAGTTTAGACTGGAGCAATCAGCCCCAGCATTTT.

Here the CDR3 DNA reads TGCGCCAGCAGCCAAGCTGGCGGGAGGTTCAGCTCCTACGAGCAGTACTTC. Protein sequence: CASSQAGGRFSSYEQYF. The V gene is TRBV4-3, the J gene TRBJ2-7; TRBD2 matches at 8 bases. The CDR3 runs to 17 residues. Trimming cost V 1 base and J 0 bases; bases outside gene matches: 8. In germline, CDR1 is LGHNA, CDR2 YSLEER.

This chain links TRBV28 with TRBJ2-1, with D possibly TRBD1 on 6 matching bases. Germline V gene sequence: CDR1 MDHEN, CDR2 SYDVKM. The V gene lost 6 bases and the J gene lost 2 bases, with 11 bases spanning the gap. The CDR3 extends over 14 amino acids. The CDR3 coding sequence is TGTGCCAGCAGCCGGGACATCGCCTACAATGAGCAGTTCTTC. This encodes CASSRDIAYNEQFF.

This chain uses TRBV4-2 with TRBJ1-5; D is unresolved. CDR1 and CDR2 from the germline V gene are LGHNA and YNFKEQ. The CDR3 contains 16 residues. Trimming left V 0 bases short and J 1 base short, with 10 bases between. CDR3 region: CASSQDGGQSNQPQHF. In nucleotides, the CDR3 is TGTGCCAGCAGCCAAGATGGAGGCCAGAGCAATCAGCCCCAGCATTTT.

The chain uses TRBV2 and TRBJ1-1; D is unresolved. The CDR3 runs 13 residues. V dropped 4 bases and J dropped 6 bases, with 12 bases sitting between them. In germline, CDR1 is SNHLY, CDR2 FYNNEI. CDR3: CASSATQSPEAFF. CDR3 DNA: TGTGCCAGCAGTGCCACACAGAGCCCTGAAGCTTTCTTT. Full variable domain (missing parts from reference TRBV2 and TRBJ1-1): EPEVTQTPSHQVTQMGQEVILRCVPISNHLYFYWYRQILGQKVEFLVSFYNNEISEKSEIFDDQFSVERPDGSNFTLKIRSTKLEDSAMYFCASSATQSPEAFFGQGTRLTVV.

The J gene is TRBJ2-7, the V gene TRBV27, with D perhaps TRBD1 (7 bases). CDR3 length: 14 amino acids. V shed 4 bases and J shed 3 bases, with 13 bases lying between them. Germline V gives CDR1 MNHEY, CDR2 SMNVEV (reference sequence). The CDR3 is CASSWAGGGYEQYF. Here the CDR3 DNA reads TGTGCCAGCAGTTGGGCAGGGGGAGGCTACGAGCAGTACTTC.

This rearrangement joins TRBV9 to TRBJ2-3; D remains ambiguous. The V gene lost 6 bases and the J gene lost 0 bases, with 14 bases spanning the gap. The CDR3 is 15 amino acids. Looked up from germline, CDR1 is SGDLS and CDR2 is YYNGEE. CDR3 residues: CASTRGLTSTDTQYF. The CDR3 DNA reads as TGTGCCAGCACCCGAGGTCTGACTAGCACAGATACGCAGTATTTT.

The chain carries TRBV18 and TRBJ2-7; TRBD1 matches 9 bases. The CDR3 consists of 14 residues. Germline trimming cut 4 bases from V and 3 bases from J; bases unmatched to any gene: 4. The germline V gene has CDR1 KGHSH and CDR2 LQKENI. CDR3 nucleotides: TGTGCCAGCTCACGCGGGACAGGGCTCTACGAGCAGTACTTC. Translating it yields CASSRGTGLYEQYF.

The rearrangement joins TRBV5-1 to TRBJ2-3; 7 bases line up with TRBD2. CDR1 and CDR2 (germline): SGHRS, YFSETQ. With 4 bases clipped from V and 4 bases from J, the junction kept 9 bases outside the gene matches. The CDR3 has 15 amino acids. CDR3 loop: CASSPSSGGADTQYF. CDR3 coding DNA: TGCGCCAGCAGCCCCTCTAGCGGAGGGGCAGATACGCAGTATTTT.

The chain combines TRBV6-1 with TRBJ2-7; tentative D call: TRBD2 (6 bases). Trimming cost V 1 base and J 3 bases, with 13 bases left between them. This CDR3 comprises 15 residues. Per germline, CDR1 MNHNS and CDR2 SASEGT. CDR3 coding DNA: TGTGCCAGCAGTGAAGTTAGCGGTACACACTACGAGCAGTACTTC. Protein product: CASSEVSGTHYEQYF.

J is TRBJ2-7 and V is TRBV5-1; TRBD2 matches at 13 bases. The germline CDR1 and CDR2 sequences are SGHRS and YFSETQ. The CDR3 is 16 residues long. With 4 bases clipped from V and 5 bases from J, the junction kept 9 bases outside the gene matches. CDR3 nucleotide sequence: TGCGCCAGCAGCCGAGGGGGACTAGCGGGATTTGACGAGCAGTACTTC. Translating it yields CASSRGGLAGFDEQYF.

This clone was recorded a few times. The rearrangement joins TRBV9 to TRBJ2-1; the match to TRBD2 covers 9 bases. Germline trimming cut 7 bases from V and 8 bases from J; bases unmatched to any gene: 16. In germline, CDR1 is SGDLS, CDR2 YYNGEE. There are 16 residues in the CDR3. The CDR3 nucleotides read TGTGCCAGCTCGACGGGGGTAGCGGGAGTTTTGGATGAGCAGTTCTTC. As protein: CASSTGVAGVLDEQFF. Drawing the rest from reference TRBV9 and TRBJ2-1, the complete variable domain is DSGVTQTPKHLITATGQRVTLRCSPRSGDLSVYWYQQSLDQGLQFLIQYYNGEERAKGNILERFSAQQFPDLHSELNLSSLELGDSALYFCASSTGVAGVLDEQFFGPGTRLTVL.

The chain joins TRBV5-1 to TRBJ1-1; 8 bases fit TRBD1. CDR1 and CDR2 from the germline V gene are SGHRS and YFSETQ. Unmatched junction bases numbered 3, after V lost 4 bases and J lost 4 bases. The CDR3 length is 13 residues. For the CDR3, the DNA is TGCGCCAGCAGCAGAACAGGGGGCACTGAAGCTTTCTTT. Its translation: CASSRTGGTEAFF.

This clone was seen more than once but under ten times. As DNA, the CDR3 is TGTGCCAGCAGGACAGACATCTATAGCAATCAGCCCCAGCATTTT. Encoded protein: CASRTDIYSNQPQHF. The chain recombines TRBV4-2 with TRBJ1-5; D might be TRBD1 (5 bases). The V end lost 6 bases, the J end lost 0 bases, and 12 bases lay between the germline ends. The CDR3 runs to 15 residues. The germline gives CDR1 LGHNA, CDR2 YNFKEQ.

This rearrangement joins TRBV2 to TRBJ2-5; 7 bases are shared with TRBD2. CDR1 is SNHLY and CDR2 is FYNNEI in the germline V gene. The V segment lost 6 bases and the J segment 5 bases; nucleotides outside the gene matches: 15. The CDR3 is made up of 16 amino acids. Here the CDR3 reads CASSALLAGGGETQYF. In DNA form, the CDR3 reads TGTGCCAGCAGCGCATTGTTAGCGGGCGGTGGCGAGACCCAGTACTTC.

The rearrangement links TRBV18 to TRBJ2-2; D remains ambiguous. With 3 bases removed from V and 2 bases from J, the gap between germline ends came to 10 bases. Looked up from germline, CDR1 is KGHSH and CDR2 is LQKENI. The CDR3 runs 15 residues. The CDR3 DNA is TGTGCCAGCTCACCGAAGCGAATTAACACCGGGGAGCTGTTTTTT. Translation gives CASSPKRINTGELFF.

This rearrangement joins TRBV29-1 to TRBJ1-4; D possibly corresponds to TRBD1 (6 bases). CDR1 is SQVTM, CDR2 ANQGSEA, per germline. Trimming cost V 7 bases and J 7 bases, with 16 bases left between them. CDR3 length equals 13 residues. The CDR3 here is CSARGGKAEKLFF. CDR3 DNA sequence: TGCAGCGCCCGAGGGGGAAAAGCTGAAAAACTGTTTTTT.

The rearrangement links TRBV5-1 to TRBJ2-2; 7 nucleotides line up with TRBD1. Germline CDR1 reads SGHRS; CDR2 reads YFSETQ. This CDR3 is 15 amino acids long. The ends lost 5 bases at V and 3 bases at J; junction bases unmatched: 7. The DNA of the CDR3 is TGCGCCAGCAGATATACCGGGACAGACACCGGGGAGCTGTTTTTT. Its protein is CASRYTGTDTGELFF.

In this sample, this clone turned up a few times. V and J are TRBV7-3 and TRBJ2-5, with TRBD2 matching over 11 bases. Germline assignment: CDR1 SGHTA and CDR2 FQGTGA. The CDR3 consists of 18 residues. The V gene end was trimmed by 0 bases and the J gene end by 2 bases; junction bases not matched to a gene: 8. The CDR3 DNA sequence: TGTGCCAGCAGCTTAACCGGGACTAGCGGAGGGGGGCAAGAGACCCAGTACTTC. Translating gives CASSLTGTSGGGQETQYF.